The 30 T cell receptor beta chains in this list originate from one sample, sequenced in a study of blood T cell repertoires in COVID-19. Only in-frame clones appear in the TCRdb table, and some are missing; sequencing was by immunoSEQ multiplex PCR. Among roughly 140,000 clones listed, about four fifths were seen once. The sequencing sample was made of peripheral blood. The receptors originated from a human donor with acute or convalescent COVID-19. The donor label of this sample is uncertain.

The rearrangement joins TRBV5-4 to TRBJ2-1; 7 bases align to TRBD2. The CDR3 loop spans 16 amino acids. CDR1 and CDR2 (germline): SGHNT, YYREEE (reference sequence). Trimming removed 2 bases from V and 0 bases from J; junction bases left unmatched: 5. Here the CDR3 reads CASSFKRGSSYNEQFF. The DNA of the CDR3 is TGTGCCAGCAGCTTTAAGCGGGGTAGCTCCTACAATGAGCAGTTCTTC.

The J gene is TRBJ2-2, the V gene TRBV14; 9 bases are shared with TRBD2. Looked up from germline, CDR1 is SGHDN and CDR2 is FVKESK. V dropped 1 base and J dropped 7; count of bases not matched to a gene: 4. CDR3 length: 15 residues. CDR3 DNA sequence: TGTGCCAGCAGCCAAGGGCTAGCGGGGATCGGGGAGCTGTTTTTT. This gives the protein CASSQGLAGIGELFF. Together with reference TRBV14 and TRBJ2-2, the CDR3 gives the full variable domain: EAGVTQFPSHSVIEKGQTVTLRCDPISGHDNLYWYRRVMGKEIKFLLHFVKESKQDESGMPNNRFLAERTGGTYSTLKVQPAELEDSGVYFCASSQGLAGIGELFFGEGSRLTVL.

The chain joins TRBV6-5 to TRBJ1-1, with 7 bases identical to TRBD1. The CDR3 covers 14 residues. CDR1 is MNHEY, CDR2 SVGAGI, per germline. Trimming removed 2 bases from V and 2 bases from J; junction bases left unmatched: 2. CDR3 DNA sequence: TGTGCCAGCAGTTACGGGACAGCTAACACTGAAGCTTTCTTT. This sequence encodes CASSYGTANTEAFF.

The V and J genes are TRBV29-1 and TRBJ2-3; D not resolved. The CDR3 consists of 13 residues. Germline loops: CDR1 SQVTM, CDR2 ANQGSEA. Trimming took 0 bases from V and 4 from J, leaving 8 bases between them. The CDR3: CSVEERSADTQYF. CDR3 in DNA: TGCAGCGTTGAAGAGCGTTCTGCAGATACGCAGTATTTT.

The chain has TRBV19 and TRBJ2-5, with 12 bases fitting TRBD1. Germline CDR1 is LNHDA and CDR2 is SQIVND (reference sequence). This CDR3 has 18 amino acids. Trimming cost V 0 bases and J 3 bases; bases outside gene matches: 8. CDR3 protein: CASSIDRGDRGLEETQYF. The CDR3 nucleotides are TGTGCCAGTAGTATAGATCGGGGGGACAGGGGGCTGGAAGAGACCCAGTACTTC.

The chain combines TRBV10-3 with TRBJ2-1; 9 nucleotides match TRBD2. This CDR3 is built from 16 residues. Germline V gene sequence: CDR1 ENHRY, CDR2 SYGVKD. V was pared by 6 bases and J by 0 bases, with 6 bases of the junction left unmatched. The DNA of the CDR3 is TGTGCCATCAGCCTGACTAGCGGACCCTCCTACAATGAGCAGTTCTTC. Encoded protein: CAISLTSGPSYNEQFF.

This clone was recorded many times. The chain couples TRBV7-8 to TRBJ2-1, with D possibly TRBD2 on 6 matching bases. V was trimmed by 3 bases and J by 2 bases, leaving 11 bases between them. Germline V gives CDR1 SGHVS, CDR2 FQNEAQ. This CDR3 contains 15 residues. The CDR3 here is CASSFGREPYNEQFF. CDR3 DNA: TGTGCCAGCAGCTTCGGGCGGGAACCCTACAATGAGCAGTTCTTC.

V is TRBV12-3 or TRBV12-4 and J is TRBJ2-2; D unresolved. The CDR3 is made up of 12 amino acids. Trimming removed 7 bases at V and 6 bases at J, with 9 bases between. The CDR3 loop reads CASTGQPGELFF. CDR3 bases: TGTGCCAGCACGGGTCAGCCCGGGGAGCTGTTTTTT.

The chain carries TRBV5-8 and TRBJ1-5; D is undetermined. Germline CDR1 is SGHTS and CDR2 is YDEGEE. V lost 0 bases to trimming and J lost 0 bases, with 10 bases between them. This CDR3 contains 16 residues. The CDR3 loop reads CASSLVRMYSNQPQHF. The CDR3 DNA sequence: TGTGCCAGCAGCTTGGTGAGGATGTATAGCAATCAGCCCCAGCATTTT.

The chain uses TRBV19 and TRBJ1-3; D is unclear. V lost 8 bases and J 2 bases, leaving 10 bases between the germline ends. The CDR3 is made up of 13 amino acids. Germline assignment: CDR1 LNHDA and CDR2 SQIVND (reference sequence). Here the CDR3 reads CASVVRAGNTIYF. CDR3 nucleotides: TGTGCCAGTGTAGTACGGGCTGGAAACACCATATATTTT.

About this clone: The sample contains more than one DNA sequence encoding this CDR3. The CDR3 spells CAWSVRGTGNEKLFF. CDR3 nucleotides: TGTGCCTGGAGTGTACGGGGGACAGGGAACGAAAAACTGTTTTTT. The chain combines TRBV30 with TRBJ1-4; 9 bases fit TRBD1. The germline CDR1 and CDR2 sequences are GTSNPN and SVGIG (reference sequence). Losses at the gene ends were 0 bases for V and 8 bases for J; bases not matched to a gene: 7. There are 15 residues in the CDR3.

V gene TRBV6-1 combines with J gene TRBJ1-2, with a possible D match to TRBD1 (5 bases). The CDR3 runs 13 residues. Trimming took 3 bases from V and 5 from J, leaving 10 bases between them. Germline values: CDR1 MNHNS, CDR2 SASEGT. The CDR3 reads CASSEGGRYGYTF. CDR3 nucleotide sequence: TGTGCCAGCAGTGAGGGGGGGAGGTATGGCTACACCTTC.

This clone was observed a few times. The rearrangement uses TRBV6-5 and TRBJ2-1; D is undetermined. V was trimmed by 6 bases and J by 0 bases, leaving 9 bases between them. CDR1 and CDR2 (germline): MNHEY, SVGAGI. The CDR3 loop spans 14 amino acids. The DNA of the CDR3 is TGTGCCAGCAGGCCCAGGTTCTCCTACAATGAGCAGTTCTTC. Residues: CASRPRFSYNEQFF.

The rearrangement uses TRBV29-1 and TRBJ2-1, with 9 bases that match TRBD1. This CDR3 spans 12 amino acids. The germline V gene has CDR1 SQVTM and CDR2 ANQGSEA. V gave up 4 bases and J gave up 10 bases; unmatched junction bases: 5. In nucleotides, the CDR3 is TGCAGCGTTGGGGGACAGGGCAAGGAGCAGTTCTTC. Translating it yields CSVGGQGKEQFF.

The chain couples TRBV30 to TRBJ2-5, with 14 bases aligning to TRBD2. The germline V gene has CDR1 GTSNPN and CDR2 SVGIG (reference sequence). The CDR3 runs to 12 residues. The trim removed 5 bases at V and 10 bases at J, leaving 3 bases unmatched. The CDR3 nucleotides are TGTGCCTGGGTCGGGACTAGCGGGGGCCAGTACTTC. Protein product: CAWVGTSGGQYF.

The chain employs TRBV24-1 and TRBJ2-2; the D is unclear. Germline V lookup: CDR1 KGHDR, CDR2 SFDVKD. The CDR3 has 12 residues. Trimming took off 10 bases at V and 0 bases at J, with 5 bases between the two ends. CDR3 region: CATQTNTGELFF. The CDR3 coding sequence is TGTGCCACTCAGACGAACACCGGGGAGCTGTTTTTT.

This rearrangement joins TRBV6-5 to TRBJ1-2; maybe TRBD1 (6 bases). CDR1 MNHEY and CDR2 SVGAGI come from the germline V gene. This CDR3 comprises 14 residues. V lost 5 bases, J lost 4 bases, and 14 bases lay in between. In DNA form, the CDR3 reads TGTGCCAGCAGTCTAGATGGGACAACCTATGGCTACACCTTC. This sequence encodes CASSLDGTTYGYTF.

The chain recombines TRBV9 with TRBJ2-5; 7 bases align to TRBD1. Per germline, CDR1 SGDLS and CDR2 YYNGEE. The CDR3 runs to 16 residues. The ends lost 4 bases at V and 1 base at J; junction bases unmatched: 10. As DNA, the CDR3 is TGTGCCAGCAGCTCATCCTTGAGGGACAGCCAAGAGACCCAGTACTTC. Protein: CASSSSLRDSQETQYF.

V is TRBV5-1 and J is TRBJ1-2; D call uncertain. The CDR3 covers 13 residues. The V gene lost 1 base and the J gene lost 1 base, with 5 bases spanning the gap. CDR1 and CDR2 (germline): SGHRS, YFSETQ. The CDR3 spells CASSLTVNYGYTF. The CDR3, as DNA: TGCGCCAGCAGCTTGACAGTTAACTATGGCTACACCTTC.

The chain is built from TRBV19 and TRBJ2-3, with 10 bases aligning to TRBD2. Germline V gene lookup returns CDR1 LNHDA and CDR2 SQIVND (reference sequence). Germline trimming cut 3 bases from V and 2 bases from J; bases unmatched to any gene: 5. The CDR3 totals 16 residues. CDR3 loop: CASSIGSGGLTDTQYF. CDR3 bases: TGTGCCAGTAGTATCGGTAGCGGGGGGCTCACAGATACGCAGTATTTT. Full variable domain (outside the CDR3, taken from reference TRBV19 and TRBJ2-3): DGGITQSPKYLFRKEGQNVTLSCEQNLNHDAMYWYRQDPGQGLRLIYYSQIVNDFQKGDIAEGYSVSREKKESFPLTVTSAQKNPTAFYLCASSIGSGGLTDTQYFGPGTRLTVL.

The rearrangement uses TRBV11-2 and TRBJ1-5; 7 bases map to TRBD1. There are 14 residues in the CDR3. V dropped 5 bases and J dropped 7; count of bases not matched to a gene: 8. From germline, CDR1 is SGHAT and CDR2 FQNNGV. The CDR3 loop reads CASSPRAGGQPQHF. The CDR3 DNA reads as TGTGCCAGCAGCCCACGGGCAGGGGGGCAGCCCCAGCATTTT. The whole variable domain, remainder taken from reference TRBV11-2 and TRBJ1-5, is EAGVAQSPRYKIIEKRQSVAFWCNPISGHATLYWYQQILGQGPKLLIQFQNNGVVDDSQLPKDRFSAERLKGVDSTLKIQPAKLEDSAVYLCASSPRAGGQPQHFGDGTRLSIL.

This clone has only a few counts. The rearrangement links TRBV12-3 or TRBV12-4 to TRBJ2-3, with 7 bases identical to TRBD2. V was pared by 8 bases and J by 4 bases, with 6 bases of the junction left unmatched. This CDR3 has 13 residues. The chain's CDR3 is CASLGGSADTQYF. CDR3 coding DNA: TGTGCCAGCCTGGGGGGGAGTGCAGATACGCAGTATTTT.

The chain links TRBV11-2 to TRBJ1-3; D remains ambiguous. The germline gives CDR1 SGHAT, CDR2 FQNNGV. This CDR3 contains 14 residues. Trimming shortened V by 7 bases and J by 0 bases, and 10 bases separated the two germline ends. DNA of the CDR3: TGTGCCAGCACCCCGGCAGGCTCTGGAAACACCATATATTTT. This encodes CASTPAGSGNTIYF.

This clone was picked up a small number of times. V gene TRBV2 combines with J gene TRBJ2-7; perhaps TRBD1 as D (6 bases). V was clipped by 4 bases and J by 4 bases, with 14 bases between them. Germline loops: CDR1 SNHLY, CDR2 FYNNEI. There are 14 residues in the CDR3. The CDR3 here is CASSVDSTLYEQYV. CDR3 bases: TGTGCCAGCAGTGTGGACAGCACCCTATACGAGCAGTACGTC.

The V call is TRBV27, the J call TRBJ1-4; possibly TRBD1 for D (5 bases). CDR3 length: 15 amino acids. V lost 5 bases and J 8 bases, leaving 18 bases between the germline ends. The V gene's germline CDR1 is MNHEY and CDR2 SMNVEV (reference sequence). Here the CDR3 DNA reads TGTGCCAGCAGTCCGCCGGGAGGGGTGAGAGAAAAACTGTTTTTT. It encodes CASSPPGGVREKLFF.

CDR3 coding DNA: TGTGCCAGTAGTATCGGACAGGGACAGAATTCACCCCTCCACTTT. Translation gives CASSIGQGQNSPLHF. The V call is TRBV19, the J call TRBJ1-6; 8 nucleotides line up with TRBD1. V shed 3 bases and J 7 bases; nucleotides not matched to a gene: 5. The CDR3 extends over 15 amino acids. CDR1 LNHDA and CDR2 SQIVND come from the germline V gene (reference sequence).

The chain carries TRBV6-5 and TRBJ2-3; D might be TRBD2 (6 bases). Germline CDR1 reads MNHEY; CDR2 reads SVGAGI. The CDR3 totals 14 residues. V was trimmed by 8 bases and J by 0 bases, leaving 12 bases between them. The CDR3 bases are TGTGCCAGCGTCCGGGGACTTAGCACAGATACGCAGTATTTT. It codes for CASVRGLSTDTQYF.

The rearrangement uses TRBV7-9 and TRBJ1-5; a possible D gene is TRBD1 (6 bases). The length of the CDR3 is 14 residues. From germline, CDR1 is SEHNR and CDR2 FQNEAQ (reference sequence). V was clipped by 4 bases and J by 3 bases, with 10 bases between them. The CDR3 sequence is CASSSTGPNQPQHF. The CDR3 DNA reads as TGTGCCAGCAGCTCCACAGGGCCCAATCAGCCCCAGCATTTT.

V usage is TRBV30 and J usage is TRBJ1-5; D perhaps matches TRBD1 (6 bases). The CDR3 covers 13 residues. The germline gives CDR1 GTSNPN, CDR2 SVGIG (reference sequence). Trimming shortened V by 2 bases and J by 7 bases, and 12 bases separated the two germline ends. CDR3 nucleotide sequence: TGTGCCTGGAGTCGGGGGGCCCGGCAGCCCCAGCATTTT. Residues: CAWSRGARQPQHF.

This chain connects TRBV3-1 (or the pseudogene TRBV3-2) to TRBJ2-3; 7 bases are shared with TRBD1. CDR1 is LGHDT and CDR2 is YNNKEL in the germline V gene (reference sequence). V shed 4 bases, J shed 6 bases, and the junction held 4 bases outside the gene matches. There are 13 residues in the CDR3. CDR3: CASSLGTADTQYF. In nucleotides, the CDR3 is TGTGCCAGCAGCCTTGGGACAGCGGATACGCAGTATTTT.